These 28 T cell receptor beta chains were sequenced from one sample in a study of blood T cells in healthy people across ages. Next came a second PCR, run for about 7 to 11 cycles, which used a sample-barcoded 5' primer along with a J-beta primer mix. One entry per CDR3 protein, called by TCRdb with MiXCR from the 5' RACE reads. The data contain about 1,800,000 distinct CDR3 sequences, under 30% of them seen just once; the ten biggest clones take up roughly 8%. Sequencing used blood. These receptors all stem from a woman younger than 45 in good health.

This chain links TRBV21-1 with TRBJ2-6. TRBV21-1 is designated a pseudogene. The CDR3 runs 16 residues. CDR3 DNA: TGTGCCAGCAGCAAAGTCCGAGGAGCTGGGGCCAACGTCCTGACTTTC. The encoded protein is CASSKVRGAGANVLTF.

This clonotype was observed a handful of times. The genes are TRBV6-2 or TRBV6-3 and TRBJ2-6; TRBD1 matches 7 bases. Germline V lookup: CDR1 MNHEY, CDR2 SVGEGT. There are 18 residues in the CDR3. With 4 bases clipped from V and 1 base from J, the junction kept 10 bases outside the gene matches. CDR3 loop: CASSSILDRRSGANVLTF. The CDR3 DNA sequence: TGTGCCAGCAGTTCGATTTTGGACAGGCGGTCTGGGGCCAACGTCCTGACTTTC.

Turning to this clonotype: One end of the junction is discordant with germline, which a read error may explain. The rearrangement uses TRBV12-3 or TRBV12-4 and TRBJ2-3; D perhaps matches TRBD1 (5 bases). The CDR3 consists of 12 residues. The CDR3 loop reads CASSLTADAQYF. The CDR3 DNA reads TGTGCCAGCAGTCTGACAGCAGATGCGCAGTATTTT.

This clonotype has just a few counts. V and J are TRBV6-5 and TRBJ2-7, with 10 bases fitting TRBD1. CDR1 MNHEY and CDR2 SVGAGI come from the germline V gene. Losses at the gene ends were 5 bases for V and 3 bases for J; bases not matched to a gene: 7. This CDR3 is 15 amino acids long. CDR3 coding DNA: TGTGCCAGCAGTGAGTCCGGGACAGGGGTCTACGAGCAGTACTTC. Amino acids: CASSESGTGVYEQYF.

This clonotype was recorded many times. The gene calls are TRBV29-1 and TRBJ2-7; D is unclear. The CDR3 length is 12 residues. Germline CDR1 and CDR2: SQVTM and ANQGSEA. The V end was cut by 1 base, the J end by 2 bases, with 6 bases between. The CDR3 loop reads CSVEGTPYEQYF. CDR3 sequence (DNA): TGCAGCGTTGAAGGGACCCCCTACGAGCAGTACTTC.

V is TRBV18 and J is TRBJ1-4; 7 bases agree with TRBD1. CDR3 length: 15 amino acids. V lost 2 bases to trimming and J lost 4 bases; unmatched junction nucleotides: 4. Germline V gene sequence: CDR1 KGHSH, CDR2 LQKENI. Written as DNA, the CDR3 is TGTGCCAGCTCACCATACGGGACAGTTAATGAAAAACTGTTTTTT. Translation gives CASSPYGTVNEKLFF. The full variable domain, its missing parts supplied by reference TRBV18 and TRBJ1-4, is NAGVMQNPRHLVRRRGQEARLRCSPMKGHSHVYWYRQLPEEGLKFMVYLQKENIIDESGMPKERFSAEFPKEGPSILRIQQVVRGDSAAYFCASSPYGTVNEKLFFGSGTQLSVL.

The sample holds a few counts of this clonotype. The V call is TRBV30, the J call TRBJ1-1; 8 bases agree with TRBD1. V was clipped by 3 bases and J by 7 bases; unmatched bases: 4. Germline V gene lookup returns CDR1 GTSNPN and CDR2 SVGIG (reference sequence). The CDR3 runs 12 residues. CDR3 nucleotides: TGTGCCTGGAGCCCTGGACAGGGTGAAGCTTTCTTT. Protein: CAWSPGQGEAFF.

On this clonotype: This may be a read error, as it is one base from a much larger clone. The rearrangement uses TRBV10-1 and TRBJ2-4; no clear D. The CDR3 spans 15 residues. Germline V lookup: CDR1 WNHNN, CDR2 SYGVQD (reference sequence). The CDR3 bases are TGCGACAGCAGTGCATCGACGGTATTCAAAAACATTCAGTACTTC. Amino acids: CDSSASTVFKNIQYF.

Note on this clonotype: Mismatch with germline at one junction end may stem from a read error. The J gene is TRBJ1-2, the V gene TRBV6-5, with 7 positions matching TRBD1. This CDR3 has 13 amino acids. CDR1 MNHEY and CDR2 SVGAGI come from the germline V gene. The CDR3: CAGSEGQYYGYTF. The CDR3 DNA sequence: TGTGCCGGCAGTGAGGGACAGTACTATGGCTACACCTTC.

This clonotype was detected a few times. The CDR3 sequence is CASSQGPPEDTEAFF. The DNA for the CDR3 is TGTGCCAGCAGCCAAGGACCACCGGAGGACACTGAAGCTTTCTTT. The chain links TRBV3-1 to TRBJ1-1; no firm D call. The CDR3 sequence is 15 residues long. Looked up from germline, CDR1 is LGHDT and CDR2 is YNNKEL (reference sequence). Trimming took 1 base from V and 3 from J, leaving 12 bases between them. Full variable domain (remainder filled in from reference TRBV3-1 and TRBJ1-1): DTAVSQTPKYLVTQMGNDKSIKCEQNLGHDTMYWYKQDSKKFLKIMFSYNNKELIINETVPNRFSPKSPDKAHLNLHINSLELGDSAVYFCASSQGPPEDTEAFFGQGTRLTVV.

The sample holds many counts of this clonotype. This chain connects TRBV9 to TRBJ2-7, with 9 bases lining up with TRBD2. The CDR3 spans 15 residues. Germline CDR1 SGDLS, CDR2 YYNGEE. The V segment lost 0 bases and the J segment 2 bases; nucleotides outside the gene matches: 3. CDR3 sequence: CASSVGSGSPYEQYF. Here the CDR3 DNA reads TGTGCCAGCAGCGTAGGTAGCGGGAGTCCCTACGAGCAGTACTTC.

In its sample, this clonotype was seen a few times. The gene calls are TRBV20-1 and TRBJ2-3; D is tentatively TRBD1 or TRBD2 (5 bases each). V dropped 5 bases and J dropped 5 bases, with 14 bases sitting between them. CDR1 DFQATT and CDR2 SNEGSKA come from the germline V gene (reference sequence). The CDR3 runs 13 residues. Here the CDR3 DNA reads TGCAGTGCTCCCGAGTCGGGGCGAGATACGCAGTATTTT. Its translation is CSAPESGRDTQYF.

This rearrangement joins TRBV4-1 to TRBJ2-5; the match to TRBD2 covers 8 bases. J lost 5 bases, V lost 1 base, and 15 bases had no gene match. Germline CDR1 is MGHRA and CDR2 is YSYEKL. The CDR3 consists of 18 residues. CDR3 DNA sequence: TGCGCCAGCAGCCAAGGCGTTATACGGGAGGGCCAGATGGAGACCCAGTACTTC. It translates to CASSQGVIREGQMETQYF.

Note on this clonotype: A much more abundant neighbour one base away suggests this may be a read error. The chain links TRBV9 to TRBJ2-6; D is perhaps TRBD1 (5 bases). The CDR3 is 14 amino acids. In germline, CDR1 is SGDLS, CDR2 YYNGEE. Here the CDR3 reads CASPSFPGANVRTF. In DNA, the CDR3 is TGTGCCAGCCCCTCTTTCCCTGGGGCCAACGTCCGGACTTTC.

This clonotype was seen a few times. This chain connects TRBV28 to TRBJ2-5; weak D call: TRBD2 (6 bases). Germline-derived CDR1 and CDR2 are MDHEN and SYDVKM. The CDR3 covers 16 residues. V gave up 1 base and J gave up 2 bases, with 14 bases separating them. CDR3 bases: TGTGCCAGCAGTTTATCCGGTGCGGGGATACAAGAGACCCAGTACTTC. Its translation: CASSLSGAGIQETQYF.

This clonotype was seen at least ten times. The genes are TRBV7-2 and TRBJ2-7; D unresolved. Trimming removed 4 bases from V and 6 bases from J, with 7 bases in between. Germline CDR1 is SGHTA and CDR2 is FQGNSA. This CDR3 has 11 residues. CDR3 residues: CASSYDGEQYF. CDR3 sequence (DNA): TGTGCCAGCAGCTACGACGGCGAGCAGTACTTC.

This chain uses TRBV29-1 with TRBJ1-2; D unresolved. The ends were cut back, 3 bases at V and 8 bases at J, with 13 bases in the middle. The germline CDR1 and CDR2 sequences are SQVTM and ANQGSEA. The CDR3 has 12 amino acids. For the CDR3, the DNA is TGCAGCGTTGACCGCAGGCGAGGCGGCTACACCTTC. Protein sequence: CSVDRRRGGYTF. The full variable domain, with the rest looked up from reference TRBV29-1 and TRBJ1-2, is SAVISQKPSRDICQRGTSLTIQCQVDSQVTMMFWYRQQPGQSLTLIATANQGSEATYESGFVIDKFPISRPNLTFSTLTVSNMSPEDSSIYLCSVDRRRGGYTFGSGTRLTVV.

The chain recombines TRBV12-5 with TRBJ2-1, with D possibly matching TRBD2 (7 bases). Near its end, the DNA agrees better with TRBJ2-7, so the J call may be wrong. Germline V gene sequence: CDR1 LGHNT, CDR2 FRNRAP. This CDR3 spans 14 amino acids. As DNA, the CDR3 is TGTGCTAGTCCTGGGGGGGCGGCATACAATGAGCAGTACTTC. Translating gives CASPGGAAYNEQYF.

This rearrangement joins TRBV20-1 to TRBJ2-7, with D perhaps matching TRBD2 (5 bases). V was shortened by 2 bases and J by 4 bases, with 6 bases between the two germline ends. The germline gives CDR1 DFQATT, CDR2 SNEGSKA (reference sequence). This CDR3 comprises 11 residues. This CDR3 reads CSARRTYEQYF. CDR3 sequence (DNA): TGCAGTGCTAGAAGGACTTACGAGCAGTACTTC.

This clonotype was picked up many times. This chain connects TRBV15 to TRBJ1-4; 12 positions agree with TRBD1. V shed 2 bases, J shed 10 bases, and the junction held 8 bases outside the gene matches. The CDR3 has 16 amino acids. Germline CDR1 LNHNV, CDR2 YYDKDF (reference sequence). The CDR3 bases are TGTGCCACCAGCAGAAGGGGACAGGGGGCCCGAGGAAAACTGTTTTTT. Translation gives CATSRRGQGARGKLFF.

Worth noting for this clonotype: One end of the junction is discordant with germline, which a read error may explain. This chain joins TRBV11-2 and TRBJ2-5; D remains ambiguous. This CDR3 spans 14 amino acids. Germline values: CDR1 SGHAT, CDR2 FQNNGV. In nucleotides, the CDR3 is TGTGCCAGCAGCCTAGAAGGCCAACGGAAGACCCAGTACTTC. Its protein is CASSLEGQRKTQYF.

The CDR3 region is CASSGTGGYSNQPQHF. As DNA, the CDR3 is TGTGCCAGCAGCGGGACAGGGGGTTATAGCAATCAGCCCCAGCATTTT. The chain is built from TRBV12-3 or TRBV12-4 and TRBJ1-5; 11 nucleotides align to TRBD1. Losses at the gene ends were 6 bases for V and 0 bases for J; bases not matched to a gene: 4. This CDR3 comprises 16 residues.

The chain combines TRBV5-1 with TRBJ2-7, with 7 positions matching TRBD2. The CDR3 has 14 amino acids. V dropped 2 bases and J dropped 3; count of bases not matched to a gene: 5. Germline V lookup: CDR1 SGHRS, CDR2 YFSETQ. CDR3 loop: CASSLTGGFYEQYF. The CDR3 coding sequence is TGCGCCAGCAGCTTAACGGGGGGTTTCTACGAGCAGTACTTC.

V is TRBV30 and J is TRBJ2-5; D may match TRBD1 or TRBD2 (5 bases each). Trimming left V 5 bases short and J 5 bases short, with 12 bases between. Germline-derived CDR1 and CDR2 are GTSNPN and SVGIG (reference sequence). The CDR3 covers 12 residues. CDR3 residues: CAWVLEGETQYF. CDR3 nucleotides: TGTGCCTGGGTGCTCGAGGGGGAGACCCAGTACTTC.

The rearrangement links TRBV12-3 or TRBV12-4 to TRBJ2-1; 7 nucleotides line up with TRBD2. The CDR3 totals 12 residues. V lost 8 bases to trimming and J lost 5 bases; unmatched junction nucleotides: 3. CDR3 coding DNA: TGTGCCAGCGGGAGGGACCACAATGAGCAGTTCTTC. As protein: CASGRDHNEQFF.

In its sample, this clonotype was seen once. The junction departs from germline at one end; a sequencing error may be responsible. The V gene is TRBV20-1, the J gene TRBJ2-3; 8 bases fit TRBD2. Germline V gives CDR1 DFQATT, CDR2 SNEGSKA (reference sequence). The length of the CDR3 is 13 residues. The CDR3 loop reads CSAWPPGLGTLYF. The CDR3 DNA reads TGCAGTGCGTGGCCTCCGGGACTAGGCACGCTGTATTTT.

This clonotype was detected only a few times. The chain is built from TRBV2 and TRBJ2-7; D possibly corresponds to TRBD2 (5 bases). Germline assignment: CDR1 SNHLY and CDR2 FYNNEI. Trimming shortened V by 4 bases and J by 7 bases, and 11 bases separated the two germline ends. The CDR3 has 12 amino acids. The chain's CDR3 is CASSVRRGEQYF. CDR3 DNA sequence: TGTGCCAGCAGTGTTCGTCGGGGAGAGCAGTACTTC. Full variable domain (remainder filled in from reference TRBV2 and TRBJ2-7): EPEVTQTPSHQVTQMGQEVILRCVPISNHLYFYWYRQILGQKVEFLVSFYNNEISEKSEIFDDQFSVERPDGSNFTLKIRSTKLEDSAMYFCASSVRRGEQYFGPGTRLTVT.

This clonotype showed up just a few times. This chain uses TRBV7-9 with TRBJ2-1, with TRBD2 matching 7 bases. The germline V gene encodes CDR1 SEHNR and CDR2 FQNEAQ (reference sequence). The CDR3 consists of 17 residues. Trimming cost V 5 bases and J 5 bases; bases outside gene matches: 15. The CDR3 protein is CASSPSPRLAEDNEQFF. The CDR3 coding sequence is TGTGCCAGCAGCCCCTCCCCGCGGCTAGCGGAAGACAATGAGCAGTTCTTC.